The present T cell receptor beta chain was sequenced within a study of blood T cell repertoires in COVID-19. The V end was cut by 5 bases, the J end by 6 bases, with 17 bases between. Germline assignment: CDR1 SNHLY and CDR2 FYNNEI. The CDR3 covers 14 residues. Sequenced by immunoSEQ multiplex PCR; TCRdb stores in-frame clones only, minus some. Among about 140,000 clones listed, 84% were seen once. The TCR comes from a woman in her fifties or sixties with acute COVID-19. The sequenced sample consisted of PBMCs or T cells enriched from blood (not recorded which). The rearrangement links TRBV2 to TRBJ2-7; weak D call: TRBD1 (6 bases). CDR3 DNA: TGTGCCAGCAGTATCGACAGGACTTCGGGCGAGCAGTACTTC. This codes for CASSIDRTSGEQYF.